The rows below give T cell receptor beta chains drawn from one sample of a study of OX40 agonist ivuxolimab in advanced cancers. Assay used: immunoSEQ multiplex PCR; TCRdb lists only in-frame clones, some missing. In the table there are tens of thousands of clones, around 80% of which are singletons. Source: CD4+ or CD8+ T cells sorted from blood, taken in a trial of the OX40 agonist ivuxolimab. These TCRs come from an adult with an advanced solid tumor such as melanoma, head and neck, liver or kidney cancer. The CDR3 runs from the conserved cysteine through the conserved F or W. D genes are given only for firm matches. A clone size is listed for some rows: how often the clone was seen (once, few, many), or a class if it is expanded.

>.|TRBV2|TRBJ1-2|.
TGTGCCAGCACCCTAGTGTTTGGCTACACCTTC
CASTLVFGYTF
>TRBD2|TRBV4-3|TRBJ2-1|.
TGCGCCAGCAGCCGAGGGACTAGCGGGAGCGGGGATGAGCAGTTCTTC
CASSRGTSGSGDEQFF
>TRBD1|TRBV7-8|TRBJ1-1|.
TGTGCCAGCAGCTGGGGACAGGGAAGTAACACTGAAGCTTTCTTT
CASSWGQGSNTEAFF
>.|TRBV7-2|TRBJ1-5|.
TGTGCCAGCAGCCCGGACAGAAATAGCAATCAGCCCCAGCATTTT
CASSPDRNSNQPQHF
>.|TRBV5-5|TRBJ1-1|few
TGTGCCAGCAGTGGGGACTGGGCGAACACTGAAGCTTTCTTT
CASSGDWANTEAFF
>.|TRBV10-1|TRBJ1-2|.
TGCGCCCGGATTCGGGGGGAGACCGGGACTGGCTACACCTTC
CARIRGETGTGYTF
>.|TRBV7-2|TRBJ2-2|.
TGTGCCAGCAGCTTAGGGGTGGGGACCGGGGAGCTGTTTTTT
CASSLGVGTGELFF
>.|TRBV5-4|TRBJ2-1|.
TGTGCCAGCAGCGCAGGGGGAGGCAGCGACAATGAGCAGTTCTTC
CASSAGGGSDNEQFF
>TRBD2|TRBV29-1|TRBJ2-1|few
TGCAGCGTCGCAACTAGCGGGAGGGCCGATGAGCAGTTCTTC
CSVATSGRADEQFF
>.|TRBV29-1|TRBJ1-1|.
TGCAGCGTTGTGGAAGACAGTCCCTACACTGAAGCTTTCTTT
CSVVEDSPYTEAFF
>.|TRBV7-6|TRBJ2-5|.
TGTGCCAGCAGCTTAAAGGGCGGGGCAGCTTTATTCTCTGGCGAGACCCAGTACTTC
CASSLKGGAALFSGETQYF
>.|TRBV27|TRBJ1-5|once
TGTGCCAGCAGTTTAAGGGGGTATGGGCAGCCCCAGCATTTT
CASSLRGYGQPQHF
>TRBD2|TRBV7-9|TRBJ2-1|.
TGTGCCAGCAGCCTCACCGGCGGGAGGGCCGGTGAGCAGTTCTTC
CASSLTGGRAGEQFF
>TRBD1|TRBV30|TRBJ1-5|.
TGTGCCTGGTCAGGGGGTTCGGGCAATCAGCCCCAGCATTTT
CAWSGGSGNQPQHF
>TRBD2|TRBV5-6|TRBJ2-7|.
TGTGCCAGCATCGGGACTAGCGGGCGGGAGCAGTACTTC
CASIGTSGREQYF
>.|TRBV11-3|TRBJ1-1|.
TGTGCCAGCAGCTTAGATTCCGGGACTCAAGAAGCTTTCTTT
CASSLDSGTQEAFF
>TRBD2|TRBV13|TRBJ2-1|once
TGTGCCAGCAGCCTCCTGAGCGGACTAGCGGGAGTTCGGGACTACTACAATGAGCAGTTCTTC
CASSLLSGLAGVRDYYNEQFF
>TRBD2|TRBV11-3|TRBJ2-3|once
TGTGCCAGCAGCTTAGATCCGCGACTAGCGGGAGGGACTGATACGCAGTATTTT
CASSLDPRLAGGTDTQYF
>.|TRBV28|TRBJ2-1|.
TGTGCCAGCAGCCCACAAAGACTCGGGTTGGTTGAGCAGTTCTTC
CASSPQRLGLVEQFF
>.|TRBV4-1|TRBJ2-7|few
TGCGCCAGCAGCAGGACGACAGACGATTCCTACGAGCAGTACTTC
CASSRTTDDSYEQYF
>TRBD1|TRBV29-1|TRBJ2-7|.
TGCAGCGTCGCGCCGACAGGGCTCGAGCAGTACTTC
CSVAPTGLEQYF
>.|TRBV19|TRBJ2-1|few
TGTGCCAGTCGGGGACACCAGATATACAATGAGCAGTTCTTC
CASRGHQIYNEQFF
>.|TRBV2|TRBJ2-1|.
TGTGCCAGTCAGTTAGGACGATACAATGAGCAGTTCTTC
CASQLGRYNEQFF
>.|TRBV14|TRBJ1-4|.
TGTGCCAGCAGCCAAGATTTCGGCCAGGGAAAAAAACTGTTTTTT
CASSQDFGQGKKLFF
>.|TRBV6-5|TRBJ1-1|.
TGTGCCAGCAGTCGAACAGGGTTGGGGGCTTTCTTT
CASSRTGLGAFF
>.|TRBV7-9|TRBJ2-1|few
TGTGCCAGCAACCGAGACAATGAGCAGTTCTTC
CASNRDNEQFF
>TRBD2|TRBV6-1|TRBJ2-1|.
TGTGCCAGCAGGACTAGCGGGAGGAGCTATGAGCAGTTCTTC
CASRTSGRSYEQFF
>.|TRBV4-2|TRBJ1-1|.
TGTGCCAGCAGCCAAGACAGGGCGAACACTGAAGCTTTCTTT
CASSQDRANTEAFF
>TRBD1|TRBV15|TRBJ2-5|.
TGTGCCACCAGCAGAGCTGTGACAGGGGGGTCAGAGACCCAGTACTTC
CATSRAVTGGSETQYF
>TRBD2|TRBV5-5|TRBJ2-5|.
TGTGCCAGCAGCCGGGTCCCTAAGCGGGAAACGGAGACCCAGTACTTC
CASSRVPKRETETQYF
>TRBD1|TRBV30|TRBJ1-1|.
TGTGCCTGGAGTTTGAACAGGGGGGCGGAGATAACTGAAGCTTTCTTT
CAWSLNRGAEITEAFF
>.|TRBV2|TRBJ1-5|once
TGTGCCAGCAGTGTCGGAGTCCTGAGCAATCAGCCCCAGCATTTT
CASSVGVLSNQPQHF
>.|TRBV6-6|TRBJ2-5|.
TGTGCCAGCAGTCCCAGATGGAACCAAGAGACCCAGTACTTC
CASSPRWNQETQYF
>.|TRBV6-5|TRBJ1-2|.
TGTGCCAGCCGTTGGGAGGAAGGCTATGGCTACACCTTC
CASRWEEGYGYTF
>.|TRBV6-1|TRBJ2-2|few
TGTGCCAGCAATTTATTCCAGCGGACCGGGGAGCTGTTTTTT
CASNLFQRTGELFF
>.|TRBV6-6|TRBJ2-3|.
TGTGCCAGCAGGGACAGTTCAGGCACAGATACGCAGTATTTT
CASRDSSGTDTQYF
>.|TRBV19|TRBJ1-4|.
TGTGCCAGTAGTACGGCAGCAACTAATGAAAAACTGTTTTTT
CASSTAATNEKLFF
>TRBD2|TRBV11-2|TRBJ2-2|.
TGTGCCAGCAGCTTAAGGGGCGTCGGGCTAGCGGAGAGGGGCGGGGAGCTGTTTTTT
CASSLRGVGLAERGGELFF
>.|TRBV28|TRBJ1-5|.
TGTGCCAGCAGTTGGAACAGTCGAAGGGTCTCCCAGCATTTT
CASSWNSRRVSQHF
>.|TRBV6-1|TRBJ1-4|.
TGTGCCGTGCGGTCCGGGTGGCCACTTTGGAAACTGTTTTTT
CAVRSGWPLWKLFF
>TRBD1|TRBV6-5|TRBJ1-2|few
TGTGCCAGCAGTCCCGGGACAGGGATGAATGGCTACACCTTC
CASSPGTGMNGYTF
>.|TRBV11-2|TRBJ1-3|few
TGTGCCAGCAGCTTAGGGGGAGCTGGAAACACCATATATTTT
CASSLGGAGNTIYF
>.|TRBV6-6|TRBJ2-3|.
TGTGCCAGCAGTTACGCTCCCTTTGGAGTCTCAGATACGCAGTATTTT
CASSYAPFGVSDTQYF
>.|TRBV28|TRBJ1-2|.
TGTGCCAGCAGTTTATCGGGCGCGAATGGCTACACCTTC
CASSLSGANGYTF
>.|TRBV28|TRBJ1-5|.
TGTGCCAGCAGTAGCACCGGGACAAGCAATCAGCCCCAGCATTTT
CASSSTGTSNQPQHF
>TRBD1|TRBV28|TRBJ2-2|.
TGTGCCAGCAGTTTTCTCGGGACAGGGGACACCGGGGAGCTGTTTTTT
CASSFLGTGDTGELFF
>.|TRBV4-3|TRBJ2-1|few
TGCGCCAGCAGCCAAGATCGTTGGGATGAGCAGTTCTTC
CASSQDRWDEQFF
>.|TRBV5-6|TRBJ2-3|once
TGTGCCAGCAGCTCGGGCCTTAATCGGGGAGATACGCAGTATTTT
CASSSGLNRGDTQYF
>.|TRBV2|TRBJ2-7|once
TGTGCCAGCAGTGGCCGTACGAGCTCCTACGAGCAGTACTTC
CASSGRTSSYEQYF
>.|TRBV19|TRBJ1-2|.
TGTGCCAGTAATCCTACAGCTAACTATGGCTACACCTTC
CASNPTANYGYTF
>.|TRBV19|TRBJ2-4|.
TGTGCCAGTAGTATAGGACCCGGACCGAAAAACATTCAGTACTTC
CASSIGPGPKNIQYF
>.|TRBV5-8|TRBJ1-2|.
TGTGCCAGCAGCCCTCTGACCCGTGCCCCTAGTGGCTACACCTTC
CASSPLTRAPSGYTF
>.|TRBV6-5|TRBJ2-5|.
TGTGCCAGCAGTAAGACACCTCTGGGAACCCAGTACTTC
CASSKTPLGTQYF
>.|TRBV19|TRBJ1-2|.
TGTGCCAGTAGTCCCCGGGGCCCCTGGGGCTACACCTTC
CASSPRGPWGYTF